Described below is a single TCR beta chain sequence and its context. These data originate in a study of T cell changes during pregnancy in multiple sclerosis. The V segment lost 5 bases and the J segment 1 base; nucleotides outside the gene matches: 9. The CDR3 is made up of 17 amino acids. CDR1 and CDR2 (germline): SGHNT, YYREEE (reference sequence). This table comes from immunoSEQ multiplex PCR, and its TCRdb copy is limited to in-frame clones, with some not included. The table has roughly 80,000 clones, under 95% seen once. The sequence was obtained from a female donor with multiple sclerosis, enrolled in a pregnancy study. The rearrangement uses TRBV5-4 and TRBJ2-3; 11 positions agree with TRBD2. Sequencing used peripheral blood, obtained before pregnancy. In DNA, the CDR3 is TGTGCCAGCAGTCCGGGACTAGCGGAACTCCGCACAGATACGCAGTATTTT. It yields the protein CASSPGLAELRTDTQYF.